The entry that follows covers one T cell receptor beta chain sequence. Its antigen is currently unknown. Here immunoSEQ multiplex PCR was the method, and the copy in TCRdb shows in-frame clones only, minus some. The sample records about 440,000 clones, 90% being singletons. This CDR3 is 16 amino acids long. CDR1 is LGHNA and CDR2 is YSLEER in the germline V gene. V was clipped by 0 bases and J by 4 bases; unmatched bases: 8. This sample stems from a study of Ad26.COV2.S vaccination and SARS-CoV-2 variants. Study-level background: The Ad26.COV2.S arm of the COV1001 trial was where the donor was placed. Each vaccinee took Ad26.COV2.S intramuscularly, once or twice 56 days apart. Overall study findings and caveats: Responses of spike-specific T cells (both CD8+ and CD4+) reportedly showed substantial breadth after vaccination. Analyses of TCR breadth and depth may have underestimated total T cell responses.

Treatment meaning: over 15 received Ad26.COV2.S at low or high dose, single or two shots; a few received placebo; per-sample allocation not given. Day 63 after the first injection of vaccine or placebo was the sampling time. This sequence was found in a person aged 18-60 years who received the Ad26.COV2.S COVID-19 vaccine or a placebo. This chain links TRBV4-3 with TRBJ1-2, with 7 nucleotides matching TRBD1. The material sequenced was peripheral blood, taken in a trial of Ad26.COV2.S vaccine versus placebo. CDR3 in amino acids: CASSQDLGGQLYGYTF. CDR3 DNA sequence: TGCGCCAGCAGCCAAGATCTCGGGGGACAGCTCTATGGCTACACCTTC.